One and the same sample provided the 27 T cell receptor beta chains below, sequenced in a study of cytomegalovirus exposure and HLA in healthy donors. Here immunoSEQ multiplex PCR was the method, and the copy in TCRdb shows in-frame clones only, minus some. The sample has about 220,000 clones, over 80% seen once. Sequenced material: PBMCs. The receptors were gathered from a woman aged 25 to 39 in good health and CMV-seropositive.

V gene TRBV6-1 combines with J gene TRBJ1-1; D gene uncertain. In germline, CDR1 is MNHNS, CDR2 SASEGT. The CDR3 is 15 amino acids. The V and J ends lost 2 bases and 0 bases respectively, with 10 bases between them. Here the CDR3 DNA reads TGTGCCAGCAGTGAATTTGGGAGTTTGAACACTGAAGCTTTCTTT. Protein product: CASSEFGSLNTEAFF.

This chain links TRBV4-2 with TRBJ2-7; unclear D gene. This CDR3 has 12 residues. Germline CDR1 LGHNA, CDR2 YNFKEQ. V was shortened by 1 base and J by 3 bases, with 4 bases between the two germline ends. CDR3 protein: CASSQGRYEQYF. The CDR3 coding sequence is TGTGCCAGCAGCCAAGGCCGCTACGAGCAGTACTTC.

This chain connects TRBV9 to TRBJ2-3, with D uncertain. This CDR3 has 14 amino acids. Germline CDR1 reads SGDLS; CDR2 reads YYNGEE. The germline V and J ends were trimmed by 2 bases and 2 bases, with 9 bases remaining between them. CDR3 in amino acids: CASSVATTTDTQYF. The CDR3 nucleotides read TGTGCCAGCAGCGTTGCCACTACCACAGATACGCAGTATTTT.

The sample holds a few counts of this clone. The CDR3 nucleotides are TGCGCCAGCAGCCAACGTAGGACAGAGACCTACGAGCAGTACTTC. Translation gives CASSQRRTETYEQYF. The V and J genes are TRBV4-1 and TRBJ2-7, with D tentatively TRBD1 (6 bases). Trimming removed 2 bases at V and 2 bases at J, with 13 bases between. CDR3 length: 15 amino acids. CDR1 is MGHRA, CDR2 YSYEKL, per germline.

The gene calls are TRBV5-1 and TRBJ2-7; maybe TRBD2 (5 bases). Trimming shortened V by 0 bases and J by 2 bases, and 18 bases separated the two germline ends. CDR1 is SGHRS, CDR2 YFSETQ, per germline. This CDR3 contains 17 residues. The CDR3 DNA sequence: TGCGCCAGCAGCTTGGTATCCCTAAAGCGGAGCCCCTACGAGCAGTACTTC. Its translation is CASSLVSLKRSPYEQYF.

The CDR3 sequence: CASSREQGDRNQPQHF. For the CDR3, the DNA is TGCGCCAGCAGCCGAGAACAGGGCGATCGCAATCAGCCCCAGCATTTT. The chain has TRBV4-1 and TRBJ1-5; possible D gene TRBD1, 6 bases. The V gene's germline CDR1 is MGHRA and CDR2 YSYEKL. V was pared by 4 bases and J by 2 bases, with 15 bases between. The CDR3 has 16 residues.

This chain joins TRBV5-1 and TRBJ2-3; maybe TRBD2 (5 bases). Germline values: CDR1 SGHRS, CDR2 YFSETQ. The length of the CDR3 is 18 residues. V was shortened by 0 bases and J by 1 base, with 18 bases between the two germline ends. CDR3 sequence reads: CASSLGTVGLGGTDTQYF. CDR3 coding DNA: TGCGCCAGCAGCTTGGGAACCGTGGGTCTGGGAGGCACAGATACGCAGTATTTT. Variable domain in full (rest from reference TRBV5-1 and TRBJ2-3): KAGVTQTPRYLIKTRGQQVTLSCSPISGHRSVSWYQQTPGQGLQFLFEYFSETQRNKGNFPGRFSGRQFSNSRSEMNVSTLELGDSALYLCASSLGTVGLGGTDTQYFGPGTRLTVL.

A remark on this clone: Other nucleotide sequences in the sample specify the same CDR3. The V and J genes are TRBV5-1 and TRBJ2-5; 7 positions match TRBD1. CDR1 and CDR2 (germline): SGHRS, YFSETQ. The CDR3 totals 14 residues. Trimming at V came to 4 bases and at J to 2 bases, leaving 5 bases not matched to a gene. The CDR3 reads CASSPGQSQETQYF. CDR3 nucleotide sequence: TGCGCCAGCAGCCCGGGACAGTCTCAAGAGACCCAGTACTTC.

This chain uses TRBV4-2 with TRBJ1-5; D not certain. CDR1 LGHNA and CDR2 YNFKEQ come from the germline V gene. There are 17 residues in the CDR3. V lost 0 bases to trimming and J lost 3 bases, with 15 bases between them. For the CDR3, the DNA is TGTGCCAGCAGCCAAGAACGGCGAGATGCCTACAATCAGCCCCAGCATTTT. Translating it yields CASSQERRDAYNQPQHF.

The J gene is TRBJ2-7, the V gene TRBV18, with D possibly being TRBD2 (6 bases). Germline CDR1 is KGHSH and CDR2 is LQKENI. This CDR3 is built from 13 residues. The V and J ends lost 4 bases and 7 bases respectively, with 14 bases between them. The CDR3 DNA follows: TGTGCCAGCTCACGAGACTCGGCGGGGGAGCAGTACTTC. Translating it yields CASSRDSAGEQYF. The whole variable domain, filled in from reference TRBV18 and TRBJ2-7, reads NAGVMQNPRHLVRRRGQEARLRCSPMKGHSHVYWYRQLPEEGLKFMVYLQKENIIDESGMPKERFSAEFPKEGPSILRIQQVVRGDSAAYFCASSRDSAGEQYFGPGTRLTVT.

This chain joins TRBV4-1 and TRBJ2-1, with TRBD1 identical over 7 bases. With 0 bases clipped from V and 5 bases from J, the junction kept 7 bases outside the gene matches. The germline CDR1 and CDR2 sequences are MGHRA and YSYEKL. The CDR3 covers 16 residues. The CDR3 is CASSQDGDRGDNEQFF. DNA for the CDR3: TGCGCCAGCAGCCAAGACGGGGACAGAGGGGACAATGAGCAGTTCTTC.

This sequence joins TRBV7-2 and TRBJ2-5; possible D gene TRBD2, 6 bases. Germline lookup yields CDR1 SGHTA and CDR2 FQGNSA. The CDR3 is 12 residues long. The V gene lost 5 bases and the J gene lost 5 bases, with 9 bases spanning the gap. The CDR3 loop is CASSGRGETQYF. CDR3 nucleotide sequence: TGTGCCAGCAGCGGCCGGGGGGAGACCCAGTACTTC.

This clone was recorded a few times. The genes are TRBV27 and TRBJ2-1; 7 bases line up with TRBD2. V was pared by 5 bases and J by 8 bases, with 9 bases of the junction left unmatched. The CDR3 totals 14 residues. From germline, CDR1 is MNHEY and CDR2 SMNVEV (reference sequence). The CDR3 loop reads CASSGLGSVDEQFF. The CDR3 DNA reads as TGTGCCAGCAGTGGACTAGGGTCGGTGGATGAGCAGTTCTTC.

This clone was recorded once. The chain joins TRBV29-1 to TRBJ1-2; a weak D match, TRBD1 (5 bases). V was shortened by 2 bases and J by 8 bases, with 21 bases between the two germline ends. CDR1 is SQVTM, CDR2 ANQGSEA, per germline. CDR3 size: 15 residues. The CDR3 spells CSVERGGHGIVGYTF. For the CDR3, the DNA is TGCAGCGTTGAAAGGGGTGGACATGGAATTGTGGGCTACACCTTC.

The V call is TRBV30, the J call TRBJ1-2; D is undetermined. The CDR3 length is 12 residues. V was pared by 5 bases and J by 2 bases, with 9 bases between. Germline V gene sequence: CDR1 GTSNPN, CDR2 SVGIG (reference sequence). In DNA form, the CDR3 reads TGTGCCTGGGCAATCGGAAACTATGGCTACACCTTC. As protein: CAWAIGNYGYTF.

In this sample, this clone turned up once. This sequence joins TRBV5-1 and TRBJ1-1, with a weak D call TRBD1 (6 bases). Germline CDR1 and CDR2: SGHRS and YFSETQ. V shed 4 bases and J shed 6 bases, with 16 bases lying between them. This CDR3 is 14 amino acids long. CDR3 bases: TGCGCCAGCAGCGCTACAGGGTACGAGGCTGAAGCTTTCTTT. Encoded protein: CASSATGYEAEAFF.

CDR3 residues: CASSLSSGRAYNEQFF. CDR3 bases: TGCGCCAGCAGCTTATCCAGCGGGAGAGCCTACAATGAGCAGTTCTTC. The chain uses TRBV5-1 and TRBJ2-1; the match to TRBD2 covers 8 bases. CDR3 length: 16 amino acids. The trim removed 2 bases at V and 2 bases at J, leaving 6 bases unmatched. The germline CDR1 and CDR2 sequences are SGHRS and YFSETQ.

The V and J genes are TRBV29-1 and TRBJ2-3; 11 nucleotides agree with TRBD2. Germline CDR1 is SQVTM and CDR2 is ANQGSEA. The CDR3 sequence is 15 residues long. The junction had 12 bases not matched to a gene; V was cut back by 7 bases and J by 6 bases. CDR3: CSATPLAGVADTQYF. The CDR3 DNA reads TGCAGCGCCACCCCACTAGCGGGAGTAGCGGATACGCAGTATTTT.

The gene calls are TRBV13 and TRBJ1-1, with D unclear. The V end was cut by 4 bases, the J end by 7 bases, with 10 bases between. This CDR3 comprises 12 residues. Per the germline V gene, CDR1 is PRHDT and CDR2 is FYEKMQ (reference sequence). The CDR3: CASSSVGLEAFF. Here the CDR3 DNA reads TGTGCCAGCAGCTCGGTCGGGCTTGAAGCTTTCTTT.

The V gene is TRBV13, the J gene TRBJ2-7; D remains ambiguous. In germline, CDR1 is PRHDT, CDR2 FYEKMQ (reference sequence). The V gene lost 3 bases and the J gene lost 0 bases, with 18 bases spanning the gap. The CDR3 has 17 residues. CDR3 sequence (DNA): TGTGCCAGCAGCTTGTTAATGGACCCCTCGTCCTCCTACGAGCAGTACTTC. This translates into CASSLLMDPSSSYEQYF.

This chain links TRBV6-1 with TRBJ2-2; D gene unclear. Germline CDR1 and CDR2: MNHNS and SASEGT. V lost 0 bases and J lost 0, with 11 bases in between. The CDR3 spans 17 residues. In DNA form, the CDR3 reads TGTGCCAGCAGTGAAGCGCTGGGTTCTCCGAACACCGGGGAGCTGTTTTTT. This codes for CASSEALGSPNTGELFF.

In its sample, this clone was seen once. Relative to the germline gene, one junction end is altered; a read error may explain this. Other DNA sequences of this sample code for an identical CDR3. The chain is built from TRBV30 and TRBJ1-1; unclear D gene. Germline V lookup: CDR1 GTSNPN, CDR2 SVGIG (reference sequence). CDR3 length equals 13 residues. This chain's CDR3 is CAWSVGMNTEAFF. Written as DNA, the CDR3 is TGTGCCTGGAGTGTCGGTATGAACACCGAAGCTTTCTTT.

CDR3 DNA: TGTGCCAGTAGTACCGGGACTAGCGGGACTAATGAGCAGTTCTTC. This translates into CASSTGTSGTNEQFF. The chain employs TRBV19 and TRBJ2-1, with 13 bases matching TRBD2. Germline V gene data show CDR1 as LNHDA and CDR2 as SQIVND (reference sequence). The CDR3 length is 15 residues. J was trimmed by 7 bases and V by 4 bases; bases with no gene match: 4.

The rearrangement uses TRBV29-1 and TRBJ2-1; no firm D call. The CDR3 is 14 residues long. V was pared by 0 bases and J by 4 bases, with 10 bases between. Germline V gene data show CDR1 as SQVTM and CDR2 as ANQGSEA. The CDR3 here is CSVEDRRGYNEQFF. CDR3 nucleotides: TGCAGCGTTGAAGATCGTCGCGGATACAATGAGCAGTTCTTC.

This chain joins TRBV28 and TRBJ1-2, with no clear D. Germline CDR1 MDHEN, CDR2 SYDVKM. V was cut by 1 base and J by 3 bases, with 3 bases left in between. This CDR3 has 12 residues. The CDR3 sequence is CASSLFHYGYTF. In DNA form, the CDR3 reads TGTGCCAGCAGTTTATTTCACTATGGCTACACCTTC.

This rearrangement joins TRBV7-9 to TRBJ1-5; D not certain. Germline loops: CDR1 SEHNR, CDR2 FQNEAQ (reference sequence). V shed 1 base and J shed 10 bases, with 8 bases lying between them. CDR3 length: 12 residues. For the CDR3, the DNA is TGTGCCAGCAGCTTAGAGCGGAACCCCCAGCATTTT. It encodes CASSLERNPQHF.

The rearrangement uses TRBV2 and TRBJ2-3, with D hard to call. Germline lookup yields CDR1 SNHLY and CDR2 FYNNEI. CDR3 length: 12 residues. With 5 bases removed from V and 5 bases from J, the gap between germline ends came to 8 bases. The CDR3 DNA follows: TGTGCCAGCAGTTGGGTGGAAGATACGCAGTATTTT. Amino acids: CASSWVEDTQYF.